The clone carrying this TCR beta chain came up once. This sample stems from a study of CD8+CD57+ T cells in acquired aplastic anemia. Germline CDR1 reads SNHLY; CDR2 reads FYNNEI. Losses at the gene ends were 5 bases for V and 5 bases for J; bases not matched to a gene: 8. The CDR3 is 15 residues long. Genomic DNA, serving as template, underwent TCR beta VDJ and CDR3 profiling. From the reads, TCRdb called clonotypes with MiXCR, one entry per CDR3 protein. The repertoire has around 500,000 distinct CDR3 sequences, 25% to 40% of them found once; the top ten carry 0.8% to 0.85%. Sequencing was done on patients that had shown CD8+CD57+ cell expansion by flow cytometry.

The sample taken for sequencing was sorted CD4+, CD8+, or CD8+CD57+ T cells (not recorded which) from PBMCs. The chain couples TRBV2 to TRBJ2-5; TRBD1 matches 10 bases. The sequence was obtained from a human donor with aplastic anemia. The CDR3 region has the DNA TGTGCCAGCAGTAAGACAGGGGGCGGACTGGAGACCCAGTACTTC. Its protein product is CASSKTGGGLETQYF.